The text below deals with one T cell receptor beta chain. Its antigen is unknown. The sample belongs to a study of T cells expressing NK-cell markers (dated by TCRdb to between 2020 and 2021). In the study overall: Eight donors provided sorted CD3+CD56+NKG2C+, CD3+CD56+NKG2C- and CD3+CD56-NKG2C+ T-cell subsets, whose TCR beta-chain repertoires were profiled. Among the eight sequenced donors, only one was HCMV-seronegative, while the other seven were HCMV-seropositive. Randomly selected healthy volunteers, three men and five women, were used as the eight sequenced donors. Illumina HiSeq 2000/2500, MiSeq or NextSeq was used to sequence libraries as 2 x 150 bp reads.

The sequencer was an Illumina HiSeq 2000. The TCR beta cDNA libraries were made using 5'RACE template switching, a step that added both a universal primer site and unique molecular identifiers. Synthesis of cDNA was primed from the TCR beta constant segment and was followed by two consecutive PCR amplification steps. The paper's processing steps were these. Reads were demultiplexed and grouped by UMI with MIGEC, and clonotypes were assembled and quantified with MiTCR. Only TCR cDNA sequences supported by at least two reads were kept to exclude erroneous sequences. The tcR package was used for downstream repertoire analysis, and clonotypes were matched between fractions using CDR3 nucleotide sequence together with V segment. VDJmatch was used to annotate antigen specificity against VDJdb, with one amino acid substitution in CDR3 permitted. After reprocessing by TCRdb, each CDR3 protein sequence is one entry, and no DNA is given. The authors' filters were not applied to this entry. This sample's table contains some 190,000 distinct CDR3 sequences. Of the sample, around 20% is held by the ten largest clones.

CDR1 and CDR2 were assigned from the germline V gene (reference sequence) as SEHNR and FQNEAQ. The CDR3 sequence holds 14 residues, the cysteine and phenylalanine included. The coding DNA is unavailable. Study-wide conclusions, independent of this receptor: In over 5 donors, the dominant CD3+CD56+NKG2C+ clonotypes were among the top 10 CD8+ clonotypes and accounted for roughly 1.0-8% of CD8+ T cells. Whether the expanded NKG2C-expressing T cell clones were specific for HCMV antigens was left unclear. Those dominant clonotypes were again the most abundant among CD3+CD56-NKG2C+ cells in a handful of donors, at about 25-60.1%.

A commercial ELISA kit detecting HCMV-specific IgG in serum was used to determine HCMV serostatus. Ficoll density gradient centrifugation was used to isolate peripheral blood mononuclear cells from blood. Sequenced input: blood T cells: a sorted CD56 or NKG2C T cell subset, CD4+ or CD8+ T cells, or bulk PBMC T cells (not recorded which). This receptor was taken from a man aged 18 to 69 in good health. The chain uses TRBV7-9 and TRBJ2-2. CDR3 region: CASSLELGTGELFF. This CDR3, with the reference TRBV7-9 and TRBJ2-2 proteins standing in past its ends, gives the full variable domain DTGVSQNPRHKITKRGQNVTFRCDPISEHNRLYWYRQTLGQGPEFLTYFQNEAQLEKSRLLSDRFSAERPKGSFSTLEIQRTEQGDSAMYLCASSLELGTGELFFGEGSRLTVL.